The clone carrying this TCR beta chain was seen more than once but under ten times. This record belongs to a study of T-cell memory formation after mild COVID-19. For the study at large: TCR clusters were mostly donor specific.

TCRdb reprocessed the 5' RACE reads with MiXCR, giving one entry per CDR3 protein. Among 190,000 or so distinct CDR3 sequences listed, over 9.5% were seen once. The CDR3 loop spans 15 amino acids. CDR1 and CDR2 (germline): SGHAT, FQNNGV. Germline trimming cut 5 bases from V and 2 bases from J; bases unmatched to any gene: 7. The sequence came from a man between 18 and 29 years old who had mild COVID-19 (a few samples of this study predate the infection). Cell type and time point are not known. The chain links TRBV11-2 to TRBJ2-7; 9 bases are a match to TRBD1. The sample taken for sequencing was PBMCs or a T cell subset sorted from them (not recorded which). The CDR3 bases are TGTGCCAGCAGCGATAGAAGACAGGGGGCCTACGAGCAGTACTTC. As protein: CASSDRRQGAYEQYF. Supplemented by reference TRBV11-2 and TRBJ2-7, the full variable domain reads EAGVAQSPRYKIIEKRQSVAFWCNPISGHATLYWYQQILGQGPKLLIQFQNNGVVDDSQLPKDRFSAERLKGVDSTLKIQPAKLEDSAVYLCASSDRRQGAYEQYFGPGTRLTVT.